This T cell receptor (beta chain) comes out of a study of T cell changes during pregnancy in multiple sclerosis. Germline CDR1 and CDR2: SGHRS and YFSETQ. V was clipped by 5 bases and J by 6 bases, with 11 bases between them. The CDR3 is made up of 12 amino acids. TCRdb's copy holds only in-frame clones and misses some; the assay was immunoSEQ multiplex PCR. The sample has about 83,000 clones; approximately 91% are singletons. This TCR came from a female donor in good health, serving as a control in a pregnancy study. Some clones in this sample may be carry-over from other donors' samples. The specimen was PBMCs, collected in the first trimester of pregnancy. The genes are TRBV5-1 and TRBJ1-2; D is uncertain. CDR3 DNA sequence: TGCGCCAGCAGTTCCGACTTGAATGGCTACACCTTC. Translating gives CASSSDLNGYTF. Looking up the rest from reference TRBV5-1 and TRBJ1-2 gives the full variable domain: KAGVTQTPRYLIKTRGQQVTLSCSPISGHRSVSWYQQTPGQGLQFLFEYFSETQRNKGNFPGRFSGRQFSNSRSEMNVSTLELGDSALYLCASSSDLNGYTFGSGTRLTVV.